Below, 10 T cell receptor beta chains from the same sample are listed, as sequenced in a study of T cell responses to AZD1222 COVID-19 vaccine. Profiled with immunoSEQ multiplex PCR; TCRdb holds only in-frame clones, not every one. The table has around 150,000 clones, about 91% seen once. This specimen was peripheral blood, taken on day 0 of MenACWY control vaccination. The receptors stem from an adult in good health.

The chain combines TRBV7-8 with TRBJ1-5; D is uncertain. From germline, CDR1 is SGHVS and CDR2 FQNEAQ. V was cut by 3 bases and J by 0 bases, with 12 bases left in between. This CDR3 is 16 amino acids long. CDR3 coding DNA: TGTGCCAGCAGCTTTGGTGTAGGGTATAGCAATCAGCCCCAGCATTTT. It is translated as CASSFGVGYSNQPQHF.

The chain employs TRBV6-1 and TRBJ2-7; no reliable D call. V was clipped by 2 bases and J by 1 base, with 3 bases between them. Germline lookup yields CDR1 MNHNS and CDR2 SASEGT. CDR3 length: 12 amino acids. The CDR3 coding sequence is TGTGCCAGCAGTGAAAATTCCTACGAGCAGTACTTC. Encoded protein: CASSENSYEQYF.

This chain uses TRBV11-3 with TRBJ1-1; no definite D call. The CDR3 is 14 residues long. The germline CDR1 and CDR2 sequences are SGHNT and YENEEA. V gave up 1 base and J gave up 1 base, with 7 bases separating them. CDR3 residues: CASSLVGENTEAFF. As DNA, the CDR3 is TGTGCCAGCAGCTTAGTAGGAGAGAACACTGAAGCTTTCTTT.

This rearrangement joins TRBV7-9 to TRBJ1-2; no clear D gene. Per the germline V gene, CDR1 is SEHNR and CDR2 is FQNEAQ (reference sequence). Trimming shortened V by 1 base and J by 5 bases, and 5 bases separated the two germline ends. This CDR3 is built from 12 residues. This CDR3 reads CASSLGGYGYTF. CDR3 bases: TGTGCCAGCAGCTTAGGGGGTTATGGCTACACCTTC. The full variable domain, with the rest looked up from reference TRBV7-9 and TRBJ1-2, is DTGVSQNPRHKITKRGQNVTFRCDPISEHNRLYWYRQTLGQGPEFLTYFQNEAQLEKSRLLSDRFSAERPKGSFSTLEIQRTEQGDSAMYLCASSLGGYGYTFGSGTRLTVV.

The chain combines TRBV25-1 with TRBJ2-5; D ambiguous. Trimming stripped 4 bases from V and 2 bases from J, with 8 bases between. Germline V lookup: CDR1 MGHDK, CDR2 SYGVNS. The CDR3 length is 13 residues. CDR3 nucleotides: TGTGCCAGCAGTGTACGGATTCAAGAGACCCAGTACTTC. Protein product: CASSVRIQETQYF.

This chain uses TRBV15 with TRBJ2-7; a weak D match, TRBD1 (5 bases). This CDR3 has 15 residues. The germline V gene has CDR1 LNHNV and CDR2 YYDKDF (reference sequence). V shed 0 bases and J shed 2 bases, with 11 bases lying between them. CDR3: CATSRETDPTYEQYF. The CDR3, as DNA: TGTGCCACCAGCAGAGAGACAGATCCAACCTACGAGCAGTACTTC.

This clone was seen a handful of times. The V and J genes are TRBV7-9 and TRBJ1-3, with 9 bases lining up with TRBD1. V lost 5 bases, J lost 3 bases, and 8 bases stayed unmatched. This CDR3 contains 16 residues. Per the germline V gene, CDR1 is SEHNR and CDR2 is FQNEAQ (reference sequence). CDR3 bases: TGTGCCAGCAGCAAATCAACAGGGGGCATTGGAAACACCATATATTTT. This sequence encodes CASSKSTGGIGNTIYF.

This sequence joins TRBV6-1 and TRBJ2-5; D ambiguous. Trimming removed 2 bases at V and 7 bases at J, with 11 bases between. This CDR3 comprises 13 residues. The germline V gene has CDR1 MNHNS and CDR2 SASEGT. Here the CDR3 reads CASSEMERGTQYF. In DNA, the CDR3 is TGTGCCAGCAGTGAAATGGAGCGCGGGACCCAGTACTTC.

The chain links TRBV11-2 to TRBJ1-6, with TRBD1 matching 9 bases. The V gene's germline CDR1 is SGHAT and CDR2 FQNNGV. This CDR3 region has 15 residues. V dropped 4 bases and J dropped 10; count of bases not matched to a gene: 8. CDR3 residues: CASSSYRGLGSPLHF. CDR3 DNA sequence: TGTGCCAGCAGCTCTTACAGGGGGCTTGGATCACCCCTCCACTTT.

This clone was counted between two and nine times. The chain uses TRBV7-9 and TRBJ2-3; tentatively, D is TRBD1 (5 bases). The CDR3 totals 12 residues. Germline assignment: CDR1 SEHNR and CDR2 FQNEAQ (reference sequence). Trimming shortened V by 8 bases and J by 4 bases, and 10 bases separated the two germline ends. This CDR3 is CASQGFADTQYF. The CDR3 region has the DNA TGTGCCAGCCAGGGTTTCGCAGATACGCAGTATTTT.